The rows below give T cell receptor beta chains drawn from one sample of a study of OX40 agonist ivuxolimab in advanced cancers. Sequencing was performed with immunoSEQ multiplex PCR; in TCRdb, only in-frame clones are kept and a portion is missing. The table has tens of thousands of clones, roughly nine tenths seen once; the top ten hold under 5.5%. The material sequenced was CD4+ or CD8+ T cells sorted from blood, taken in a trial of the OX40 agonist ivuxolimab. Every receptor here comes from an adult with an advanced solid tumor such as melanoma, head and neck, liver or kidney cancer. Both conserved end residues are part of each CDR3. Fields, in order: V gene, clone size, D gene, J gene, CDR3 DNA, CDR3 protein. D genes are given only for firm matches. Size values are once, few and many counts, or a class for expanded clones, and some rows have none.

V: TRBV7-3
size: -
D: -
J: TRBJ2-3
DNA: TGTGCCAGCAGCCCGTCGGGGCGAAACACAGATACGCAGTATTTT
CDR3: CASSPSGRNTDTQYF

V: TRBV15
size: -
D: -
J: TRBJ1-2
DNA: TGTGCCACCAGCAGAGATAGCATCAATGGTGGTGGCTACACCTTC
CDR3: CATSRDSINGGGYTF

V: TRBV10-2
size: -
D: -
J: TRBJ1-1
DNA: TGCGCCAGCAAGGGGCCGACGAACACTGAAGCTTTCTTT
CDR3: CASKGPTNTEAFF

V: TRBV5-1
size: once
D: -
J: TRBJ1-4
DNA: TGCGCCAGCAGCTTTTCTGCAACTAATGAAAAACTGTTTTTT
CDR3: CASSFSATNEKLFF

V: TRBV5-4
size: -
D: -
J: TRBJ1-3
DNA: TGTGCCAGCAGCTTGGGCTCGGGGAGCTCTGGAAACACCATATATTTT
CDR3: CASSLGSGSSGNTIYF

V: TRBV28
size: -
D: -
J: TRBJ2-5
DNA: TGTGCCAGCAGCCTGAGTCGACCGGGAGAGACCCAGTACTTC
CDR3: CASSLSRPGETQYF

V: TRBV6-5
size: -
D: -
J: TRBJ2-7
DNA: TGTGCCAGCAGTTACTCGGTGGGCTCCTACGAGCAGTACTTC
CDR3: CASSYSVGSYEQYF

V: TRBV28
size: -
D: -
J: TRBJ2-3
DNA: TGTGCCAGCAGTTTTTGGGGGGCCGGACCTAGCACAGATACGCAGTATTTT
CDR3: CASSFWGAGPSTDTQYF

V: TRBV7-9
size: -
D: -
J: TRBJ2-1
DNA: TGTGCCAGCAGCAACCCGCTTGGGAATGAGCAGTTCTTC
CDR3: CASSNPLGNEQFF

V: TRBV28
size: -
D: -
J: TRBJ1-2
DNA: TGTGCCAGCAGTTTAGTCAGCCTATCCTATGGCTACACCTTC
CDR3: CASSLVSLSYGYTF

V: TRBV10-3
size: few
D: -
J: TRBJ1-1
DNA: TGTGCCATCAGGGAGAACACTGAAGCTTTCTTT
CDR3: CAIRENTEAFF

V: TRBV27
size: -
D: TRBD1
J: TRBJ2-4
DNA: TGTGCCAGCAGCTGGACAGGGGAGGGCAAAAACATTCAGTACTTC
CDR3: CASSWTGEGKNIQYF

V: TRBV7-2
size: -
D: TRBD1
J: TRBJ1-2
DNA: TGTGCCAGCAGCACGCAGACAGGGGTCCCTTATGGCTACACCTTC
CDR3: CASSTQTGVPYGYTF

V: TRBV4-1
size: -
D: -
J: TRBJ1-3
DNA: TGCGCCAGCAGCCAAGAGGCCAGTCCCTCTGGAAACACCATATATTTT
CDR3: CASSQEASPSGNTIYF

V: TRBV29-1
size: -
D: -
J: TRBJ2-2
DNA: TGCAGCGTTGAAGGGGGCGCGAACGGGGAGCTGTTTTTT
CDR3: CSVEGGANGELFF

V: TRBV7-3
size: -
D: TRBD1
J: TRBJ1-1
DNA: TGTGCCAGCAGCTCCTCAGGGGGGTTCAGCGCTGAAGCTTTCTTT
CDR3: CASSSSGGFSAEAFF

V: TRBV7-9
size: -
D: -
J: TRBJ1-1
DNA: TGTGCCAGCAGCCCCGGGCCGAGATCTGAAGCTTTCTTT
CDR3: CASSPGPRSEAFF

V: TRBV19
size: -
D: -
J: TRBJ2-3
DNA: TGTGCCAGCAGAGGAGAAGCGGTCCTTGCAGCAGATACGCAGTATTTT
CDR3: CASRGEAVLAADTQYF

V: TRBV7-8
size: -
D: TRBD1
J: TRBJ2-2
DNA: TGTGCCAGCAGCTTAGTGGGACAGCCGAACACCGGGGAGCTGTTTTTT
CDR3: CASSLVGQPNTGELFF

V: TRBV9
size: -
D: -
J: TRBJ1-5
DNA: TGTGCCAGCAGCGTAGGAGAAACCAGCAATCAGCCCCAGCATTTT
CDR3: CASSVGETSNQPQHF

V: TRBV4-1
size: -
D: -
J: TRBJ1-2
DNA: TGCGCCAGCAGCCAGGACGGACTCTATGGCTACACCTTC
CDR3: CASSQDGLYGYTF

V: TRBV12-5
size: few
D: TRBD2
J: TRBJ2-4
DNA: TGTGCTAGTGGTACCGGGGGGAAAAACATTCAGTACTTC
CDR3: CASGTGGKNIQYF

V: TRBV2
size: once
D: -
J: TRBJ2-2
DNA: TGTGCCAGCAGCGGGAACGCAAGGGCCGGGGAGCTGTTTTTT
CDR3: CASSGNARAGELFF

V: TRBV14
size: -
D: -
J: TRBJ2-2
DNA: TGTGCCAGCAGTCGTTACCACACCGGGGAGCTGTTTTTT
CDR3: CASSRYHTGELFF

V: TRBV6-1
size: -
D: -
J: TRBJ2-7
DNA: TGTGCCAGCAGTCCTACGGCGAGGTCCTACGAGCAGTACTTC
CDR3: CASSPTARSYEQYF

V: TRBV5-6
size: -
D: TRBD1
J: TRBJ1-5
DNA: TGTGCCAGCAGCTTGGAGGGACAGGGAGGACAGCCCCAGCATTTT
CDR3: CASSLEGQGGQPQHF